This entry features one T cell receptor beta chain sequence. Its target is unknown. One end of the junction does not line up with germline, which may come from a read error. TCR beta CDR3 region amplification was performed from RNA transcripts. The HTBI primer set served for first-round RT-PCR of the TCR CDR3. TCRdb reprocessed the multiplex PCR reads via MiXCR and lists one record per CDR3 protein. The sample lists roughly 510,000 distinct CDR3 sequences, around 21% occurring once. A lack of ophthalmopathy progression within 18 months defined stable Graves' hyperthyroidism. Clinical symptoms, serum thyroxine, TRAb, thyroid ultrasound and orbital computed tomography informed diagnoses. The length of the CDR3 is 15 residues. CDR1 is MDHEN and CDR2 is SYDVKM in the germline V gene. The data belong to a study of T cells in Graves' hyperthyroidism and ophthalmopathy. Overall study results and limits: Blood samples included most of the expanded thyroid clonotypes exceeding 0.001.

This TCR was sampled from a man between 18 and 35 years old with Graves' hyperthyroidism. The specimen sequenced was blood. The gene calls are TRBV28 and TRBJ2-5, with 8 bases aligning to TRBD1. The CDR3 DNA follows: TGCGCCAGCAGCCATCCGGACAGGGAATTCGAGACCCAGTACTTC. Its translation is CASSHPDREFETQYF. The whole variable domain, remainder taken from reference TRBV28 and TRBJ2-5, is DVKVTQSSRYLVKRTGEKVFLECVQDMDHENMFWYRQDPGLGLRLIYFSYDVKMKEKGDIPEGYSVSREKKERFSLILESASTNQTSMYLCASSHPDREFETQYFGPGTRLLVL.